This T cell receptor (beta chain) was captured by sequencing in a study of beta chain features in type 1 diabetes. Study-wide results and limits: A pattern of fewer insertions and more deletions at VDJ junctions was seen in type 1 diabetes patients.

Every bit of the isolated RNA underwent reverse transcription, so sequencing read expressed TCRB transcripts. Only in-frame clones appear in the TCRdb table, and some are missing; sequencing was by immunoSEQ multiplex PCR. This table has approximately 400,000 clones, roughly 16% appearing once. A remark on this clone: Its antigen is undetermined.

The clonotype was recovered from a young woman in good health. Sequenced material: naive CD4+ T cells from blood.

This chain's CDR3 is CASSFGTKETQYF. The DNA of the CDR3 is TGTGCCAGCAGTTTTGGCACTAAAGAGACCCAGTACTTC. This chain connects TRBV28 to TRBJ2-5; D call uncertain. CDR3 length: 13 amino acids. The V gene lost 3 bases and the J gene lost 3 bases, with 8 bases spanning the gap. The germline gives CDR1 MDHEN, CDR2 SYDVKM.